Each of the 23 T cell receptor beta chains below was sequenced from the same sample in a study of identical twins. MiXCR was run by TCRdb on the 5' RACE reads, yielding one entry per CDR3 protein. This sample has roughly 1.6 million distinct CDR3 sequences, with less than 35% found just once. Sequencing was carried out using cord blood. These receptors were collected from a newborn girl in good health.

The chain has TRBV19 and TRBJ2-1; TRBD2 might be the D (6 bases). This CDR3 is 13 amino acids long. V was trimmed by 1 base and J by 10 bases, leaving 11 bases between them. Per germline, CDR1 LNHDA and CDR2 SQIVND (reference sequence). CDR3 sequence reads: CASSIVLTREQFF. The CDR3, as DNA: TGTGCCAGTAGTATAGTATTGACTAGAGAGCAGTTCTTC.

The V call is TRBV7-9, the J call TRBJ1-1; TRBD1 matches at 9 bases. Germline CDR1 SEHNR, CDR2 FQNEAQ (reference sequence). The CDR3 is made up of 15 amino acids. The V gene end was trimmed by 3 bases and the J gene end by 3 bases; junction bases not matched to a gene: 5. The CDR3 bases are TGTGCCAGCAGCTTCGGGACAGGGTTACACACTGAAGCTTTCTTT. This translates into CASSFGTGLHTEAFF.

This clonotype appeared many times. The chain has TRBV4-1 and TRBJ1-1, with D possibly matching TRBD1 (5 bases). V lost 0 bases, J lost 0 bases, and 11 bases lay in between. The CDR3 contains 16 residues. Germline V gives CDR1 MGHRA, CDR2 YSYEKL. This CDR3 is CASSQDRQGLNTEAFF. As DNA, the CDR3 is TGCGCCAGCAGCCAAGATCGGCAGGGATTGAACACTGAAGCTTTCTTT.

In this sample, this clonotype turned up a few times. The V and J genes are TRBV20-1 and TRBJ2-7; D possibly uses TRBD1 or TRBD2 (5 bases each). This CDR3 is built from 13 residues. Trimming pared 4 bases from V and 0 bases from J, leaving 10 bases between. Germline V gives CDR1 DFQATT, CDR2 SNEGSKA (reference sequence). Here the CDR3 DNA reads TGCAGTGCTACATGGGACGCCTCCTACGAGCAGTACTTC. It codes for CSATWDASYEQYF.

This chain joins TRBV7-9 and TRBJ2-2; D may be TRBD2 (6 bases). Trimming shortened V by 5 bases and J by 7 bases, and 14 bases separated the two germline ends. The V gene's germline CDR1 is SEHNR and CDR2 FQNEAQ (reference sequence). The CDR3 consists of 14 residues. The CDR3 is CASSQEGPGGELFF. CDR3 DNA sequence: TGTGCCAGCAGCCAGGAGGGCCCAGGCGGGGAGCTGTTTTTT.

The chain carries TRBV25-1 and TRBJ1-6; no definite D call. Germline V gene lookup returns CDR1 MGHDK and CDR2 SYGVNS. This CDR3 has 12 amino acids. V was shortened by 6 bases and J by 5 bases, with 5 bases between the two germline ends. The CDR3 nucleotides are TGTGCCAGCAGATTCGATAATTCACCCCTCCACTTT. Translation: CASRFDNSPLHF.

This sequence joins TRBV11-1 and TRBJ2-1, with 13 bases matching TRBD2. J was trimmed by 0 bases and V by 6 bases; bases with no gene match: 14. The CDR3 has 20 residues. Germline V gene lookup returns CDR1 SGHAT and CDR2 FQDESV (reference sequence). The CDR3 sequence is CASSISSGLAGLSSYNEQFF. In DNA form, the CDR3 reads TGTGCCAGCAGTATCTCTTCGGGACTAGCGGGGCTCAGCTCCTACAATGAGCAGTTCTTC.

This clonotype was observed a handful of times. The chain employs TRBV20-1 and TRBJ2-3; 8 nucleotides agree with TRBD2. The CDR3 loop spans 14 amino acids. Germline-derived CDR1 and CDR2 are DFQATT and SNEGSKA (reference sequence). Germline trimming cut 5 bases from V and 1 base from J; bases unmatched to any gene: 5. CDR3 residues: CSAPGTRGTDTQYF. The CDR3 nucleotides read TGCAGTGCTCCCGGGACTAGAGGCACAGATACGCAGTATTTT.

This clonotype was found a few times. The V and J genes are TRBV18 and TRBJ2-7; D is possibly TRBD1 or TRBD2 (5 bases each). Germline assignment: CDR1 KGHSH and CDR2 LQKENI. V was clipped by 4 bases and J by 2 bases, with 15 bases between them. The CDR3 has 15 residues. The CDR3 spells CASSLAGTTAYEQYF. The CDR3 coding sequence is TGTGCCAGCTCACTAGCCGGGACGACGGCCTACGAGCAGTACTTC.

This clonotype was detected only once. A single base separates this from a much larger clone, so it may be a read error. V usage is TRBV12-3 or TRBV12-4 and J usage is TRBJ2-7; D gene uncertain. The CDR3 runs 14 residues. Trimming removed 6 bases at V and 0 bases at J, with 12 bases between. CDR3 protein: CASSPAELSYEQYF. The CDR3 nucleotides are TGTGCCAGCAGCCCGGCAGAGCTCTCCTACGAGCAGTACTTC.

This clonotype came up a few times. CDR3 in amino acids: CSAPPGDLAGDTQYF. As DNA, the CDR3 is TGCAGTGCTCCCCCCGGGGACTTGGCCGGAGATACGCAGTATTTT. The V and J genes are TRBV20-1 and TRBJ2-3, with D perhaps TRBD2 (6 bases). Germline V gene lookup returns CDR1 DFQATT and CDR2 SNEGSKA (reference sequence). This CDR3 has 15 amino acids. Trimming took off 5 bases at V and 5 bases at J, with 20 bases between the two ends.

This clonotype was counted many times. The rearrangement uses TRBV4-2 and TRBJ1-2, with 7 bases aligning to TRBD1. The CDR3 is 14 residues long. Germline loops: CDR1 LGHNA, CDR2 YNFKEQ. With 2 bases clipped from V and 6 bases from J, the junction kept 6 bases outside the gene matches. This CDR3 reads CASSQLTGFNGYTF. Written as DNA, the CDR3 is TGTGCCAGCAGCCAACTGACAGGGTTTAATGGCTACACCTTC.

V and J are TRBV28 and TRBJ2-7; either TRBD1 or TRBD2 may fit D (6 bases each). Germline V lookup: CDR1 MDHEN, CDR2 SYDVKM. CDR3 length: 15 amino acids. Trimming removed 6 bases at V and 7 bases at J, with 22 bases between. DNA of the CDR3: TGTGCCAGCAGGCTAAACAGGGAGGTGGTTAGGGAGCAGTACTTC. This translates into CASRLNREVVREQYF.

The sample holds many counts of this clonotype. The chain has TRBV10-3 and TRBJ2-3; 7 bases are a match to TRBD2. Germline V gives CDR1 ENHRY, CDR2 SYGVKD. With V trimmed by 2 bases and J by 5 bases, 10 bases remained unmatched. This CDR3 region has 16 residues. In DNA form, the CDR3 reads TGTGCCATCAGTGAGACCCCCCGGGCGGGGGAAGATACGCAGTATTTT. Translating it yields CAISETPRAGEDTQYF.

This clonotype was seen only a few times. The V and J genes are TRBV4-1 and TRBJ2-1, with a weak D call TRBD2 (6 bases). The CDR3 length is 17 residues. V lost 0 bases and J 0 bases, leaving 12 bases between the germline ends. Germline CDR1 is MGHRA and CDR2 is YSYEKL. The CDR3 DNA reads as TGCGCCAGCAGCCAAGAGCAGGACTATCTCTCCTACAATGAGCAGTTCTTC. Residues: CASSQEQDYLSYNEQFF.

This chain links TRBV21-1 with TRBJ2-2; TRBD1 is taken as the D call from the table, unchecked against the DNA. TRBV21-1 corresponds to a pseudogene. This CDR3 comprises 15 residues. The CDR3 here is CASSPDRENTGELFF. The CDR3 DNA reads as TGTGCCAGCAGCCCCGACAGGGAGAACACCGGGGAGCTGTTTTTT.

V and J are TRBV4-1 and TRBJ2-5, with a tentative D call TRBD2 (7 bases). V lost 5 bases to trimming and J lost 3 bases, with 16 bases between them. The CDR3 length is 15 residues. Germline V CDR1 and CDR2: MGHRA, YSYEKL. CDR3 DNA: TGCGCCAGCAGCAAGGGGGACTACCCCAAAGAGACCCAGTACTTC. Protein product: CASSKGDYPKETQYF.

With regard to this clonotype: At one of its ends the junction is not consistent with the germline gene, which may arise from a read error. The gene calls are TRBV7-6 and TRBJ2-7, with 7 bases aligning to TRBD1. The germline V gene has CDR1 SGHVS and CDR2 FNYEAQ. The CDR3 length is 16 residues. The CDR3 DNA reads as TGTGCCAGTAGCTTAGCTGGGGACAGCCCCTCCTACGAGCAGTACTTC. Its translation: CASSLAGDSPSYEQYF.

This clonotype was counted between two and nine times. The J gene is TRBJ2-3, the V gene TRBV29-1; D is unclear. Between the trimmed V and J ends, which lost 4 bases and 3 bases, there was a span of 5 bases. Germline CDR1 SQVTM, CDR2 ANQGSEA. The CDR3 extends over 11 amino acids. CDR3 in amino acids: CSVVYTDTQYF. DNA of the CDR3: TGCAGCGTTGTATATACAGATACGCAGTATTTT.

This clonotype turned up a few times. The DNA of the CDR3 is TGTGCCAGCATAGGCACGTCGGACATTCAGTACTTC. Amino acid sequence: CASIGTSDIQYF. This chain links TRBV2 with TRBJ2-4; D gene unclear. The CDR3 covers 12 residues. V lost 7 bases to trimming and J lost 8 bases, with 12 bases between them. Germline V gene data show CDR1 as SNHLY and CDR2 as FYNNEI.

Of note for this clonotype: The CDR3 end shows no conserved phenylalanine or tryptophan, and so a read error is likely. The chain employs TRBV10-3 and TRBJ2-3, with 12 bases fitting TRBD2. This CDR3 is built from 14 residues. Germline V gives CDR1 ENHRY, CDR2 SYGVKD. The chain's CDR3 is CAISGTSGRDTQYS. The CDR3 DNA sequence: TGTGCCATAAGTGGCACTAGCGGGAGGGATACGCAGTATTCT.

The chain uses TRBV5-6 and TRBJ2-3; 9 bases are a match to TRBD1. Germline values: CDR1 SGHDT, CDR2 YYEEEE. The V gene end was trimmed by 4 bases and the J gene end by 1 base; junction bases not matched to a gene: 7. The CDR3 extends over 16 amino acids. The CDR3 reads CASSVTRDRGTDTQYF. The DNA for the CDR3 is TGTGCCAGCAGCGTAACCCGGGACAGGGGCACAGATACGCAGTATTTT.

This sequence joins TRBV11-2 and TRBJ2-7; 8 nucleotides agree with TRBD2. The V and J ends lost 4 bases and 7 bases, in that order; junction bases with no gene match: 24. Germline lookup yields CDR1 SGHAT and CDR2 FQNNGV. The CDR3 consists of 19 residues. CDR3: CASSSKGRTGTSLYNEQYF. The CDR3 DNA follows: TGTGCCAGCAGCTCGAAGGGGAGGACCGGGACTAGTTTATACAATGAGCAGTACTTC.